The clone carrying this T cell receptor (beta chain) was seen a few times. Its cognate antigen is unknown. This entry is derived from a study of cytomegalovirus exposure and HLA in healthy donors. Findings and caveats of the study: Confirmation was obtained in vitro that three CMV-associated chains are specific for CMV antigens. Listed as cytomegalovirus-associated were about 160 TCR beta chains.

Method: immunoSEQ multiplex PCR; TCRdb's copy keeps in-frame clones and lacks some. The sample includes roughly 150,000 clones, around 90% of them seen just once. Sequenced material: PBMCs. The sequence was collected from a man aged 18-30 years in good health and CMV-seropositive.

Here the CDR3 reads CASSSSQRTQYF. The CDR3, as DNA: TGTGCCAGCAGTTCGTCCCAGCGGACCCAGTACTTC. The rearrangement joins TRBV28 to TRBJ2-5; D is unclear. Germline CDR1 reads MDHEN; CDR2 reads SYDVKM. Trimming shortened V by 4 bases and J by 7 bases, and 10 bases separated the two germline ends. The CDR3 is made up of 12 amino acids. The full variable domain, rest sourced from reference TRBV28 and TRBJ2-5, is DVKVTQSSRYLVKRTGEKVFLECVQDMDHENMFWYRQDPGLGLRLIYFSYDVKMKEKGDIPEGYSVSREKKERFSLILESASTNQTSMYLCASSSSQRTQYFGPGTRLLVL.